What follows is one T cell receptor (beta chain) and its context. The data stem from a study of human T cells and chemical hapten exposure. Background on the study: Sensitization applied 2% DPC to roughly 2 cm by roughly 2 cm of upper inner arm skin. Scalp application of diphenylcyclopropenone was performed weekly in patients across the entire approximately 24-week study. Diagnoses of alopecia areata, totalis or universalis occurred in mostly female patients.

TCRdb used MiXCR to reprocess the RACE reads, holding one entry per CDR3 protein. Among fewer than 150,000 distinct CDR3 sequences listed, approximately 10% were seen once. Time point described: patch test 2, 6 weeks after DPC sensitization. The treatment here: therapeutic diphenylcyclopropenone sensitization with weekly scalp DPC. Samples of blood were obtained prior to the application of each patch test. CDR3 length: 15 residues. The ends were cut back, 5 bases at V and 3 bases at J, with 14 bases in the middle. Per the germline V gene, CDR1 is SGHAT and CDR2 is FQNNGV. Sequencing used whole blood, obtained in connection with sensitization to the hapten diphenylcyclopropenone (DPC). This sequence originates from a woman between 50 and 59 years old with alopecia areata. Some clones in this sample may be carry-over from other donors' samples. V is TRBV11-2 and J is TRBJ2-1, with D maybe TRBD2 (5 bases). CDR3 sequence (DNA): TGTGCCAGCAGCCCAAACAGAGCGGTCTACAATGAGCAGTTCTTC. Translated, it gives CASSPNRAVYNEQFF.